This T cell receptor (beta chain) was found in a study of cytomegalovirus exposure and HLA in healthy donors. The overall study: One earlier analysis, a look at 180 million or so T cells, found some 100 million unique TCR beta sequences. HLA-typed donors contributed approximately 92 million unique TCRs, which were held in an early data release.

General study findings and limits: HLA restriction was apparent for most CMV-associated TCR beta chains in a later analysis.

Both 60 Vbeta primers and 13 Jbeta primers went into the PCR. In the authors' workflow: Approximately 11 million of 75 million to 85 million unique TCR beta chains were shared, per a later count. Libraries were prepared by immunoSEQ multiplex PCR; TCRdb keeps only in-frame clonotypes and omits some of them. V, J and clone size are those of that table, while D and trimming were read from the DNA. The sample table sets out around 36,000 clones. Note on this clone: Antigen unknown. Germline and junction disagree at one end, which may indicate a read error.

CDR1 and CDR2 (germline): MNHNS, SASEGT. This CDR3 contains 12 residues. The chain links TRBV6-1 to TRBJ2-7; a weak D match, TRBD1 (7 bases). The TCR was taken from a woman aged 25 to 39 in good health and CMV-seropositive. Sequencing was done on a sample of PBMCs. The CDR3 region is CAGSRQGGEQYF. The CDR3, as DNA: TGTGCCGGCAGTCGACAGGGAGGCGAGCAGTACTTC.